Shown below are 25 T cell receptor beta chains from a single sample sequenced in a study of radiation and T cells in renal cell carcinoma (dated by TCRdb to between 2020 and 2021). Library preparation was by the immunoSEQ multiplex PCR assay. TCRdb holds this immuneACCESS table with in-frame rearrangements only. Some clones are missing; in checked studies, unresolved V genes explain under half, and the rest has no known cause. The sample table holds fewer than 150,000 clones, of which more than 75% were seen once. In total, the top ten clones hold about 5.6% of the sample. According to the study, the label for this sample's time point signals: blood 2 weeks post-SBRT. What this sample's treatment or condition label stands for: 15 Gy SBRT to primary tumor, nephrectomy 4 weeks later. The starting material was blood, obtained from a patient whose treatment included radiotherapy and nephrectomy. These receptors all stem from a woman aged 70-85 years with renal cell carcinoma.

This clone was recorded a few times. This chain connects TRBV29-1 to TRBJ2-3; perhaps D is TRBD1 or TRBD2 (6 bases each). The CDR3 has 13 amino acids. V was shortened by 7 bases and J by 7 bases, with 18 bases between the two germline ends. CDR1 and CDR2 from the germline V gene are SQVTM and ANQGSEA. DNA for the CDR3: TGCAGCGCCCCTGGGACTGGGACAAATACGCAGTATTTT. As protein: CSAPGTGTNTQYF.

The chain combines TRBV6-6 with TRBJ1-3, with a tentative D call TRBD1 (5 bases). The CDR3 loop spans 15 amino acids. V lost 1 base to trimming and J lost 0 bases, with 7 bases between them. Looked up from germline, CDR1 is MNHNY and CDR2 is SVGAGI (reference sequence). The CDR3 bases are TGTGCCAGCAGTTACTGGACAAACTCTGGAAACACCATATATTTT. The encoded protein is CASSYWTNSGNTIYF.

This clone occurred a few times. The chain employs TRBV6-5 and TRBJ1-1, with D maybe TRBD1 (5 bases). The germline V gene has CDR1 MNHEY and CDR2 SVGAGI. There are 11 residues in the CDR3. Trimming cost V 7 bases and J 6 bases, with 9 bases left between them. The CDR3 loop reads CASNSGAEAFF. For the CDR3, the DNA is TGTGCCAGCAATTCGGGGGCTGAAGCTTTCTTT.

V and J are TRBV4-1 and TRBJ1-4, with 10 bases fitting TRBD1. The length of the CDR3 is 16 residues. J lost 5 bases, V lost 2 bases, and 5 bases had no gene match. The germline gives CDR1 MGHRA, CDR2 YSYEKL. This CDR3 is CASSQPTGGLNEKLFF. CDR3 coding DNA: TGCGCCAGCAGCCAACCGACAGGGGGCTTAAATGAAAAACTGTTTTTT.

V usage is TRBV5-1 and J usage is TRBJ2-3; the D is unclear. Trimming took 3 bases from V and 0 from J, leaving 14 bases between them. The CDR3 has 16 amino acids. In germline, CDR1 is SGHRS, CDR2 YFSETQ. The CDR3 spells CASSSRWQPSTDTQYF. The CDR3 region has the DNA TGCGCCAGCAGCTCGAGGTGGCAGCCTAGCACAGATACGCAGTATTTT.

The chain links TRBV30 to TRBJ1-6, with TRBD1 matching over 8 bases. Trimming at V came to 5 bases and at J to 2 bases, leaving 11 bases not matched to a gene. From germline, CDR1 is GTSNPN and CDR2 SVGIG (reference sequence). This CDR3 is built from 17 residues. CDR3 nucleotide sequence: TGTGCCTGGGCCGTTACAGGGGGGAAAACCTATAATTCACCCCTCCACTTT. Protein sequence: CAWAVTGGKTYNSPLHF.

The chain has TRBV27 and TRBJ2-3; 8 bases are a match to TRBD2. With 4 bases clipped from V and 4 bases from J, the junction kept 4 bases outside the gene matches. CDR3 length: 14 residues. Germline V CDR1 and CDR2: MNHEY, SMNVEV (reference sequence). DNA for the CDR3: TGTGCCAGCAGTTCCCCCGGGGGGGCAGATACGCAGTATTTT. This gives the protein CASSSPGGADTQYF.

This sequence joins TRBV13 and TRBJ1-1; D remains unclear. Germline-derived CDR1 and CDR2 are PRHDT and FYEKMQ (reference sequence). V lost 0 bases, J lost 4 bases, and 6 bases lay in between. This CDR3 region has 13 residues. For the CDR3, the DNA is TGTGCCAGCAGCTTAGGAACCCTCACTGAAGCTTTCTTT. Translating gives CASSLGTLTEAFF.

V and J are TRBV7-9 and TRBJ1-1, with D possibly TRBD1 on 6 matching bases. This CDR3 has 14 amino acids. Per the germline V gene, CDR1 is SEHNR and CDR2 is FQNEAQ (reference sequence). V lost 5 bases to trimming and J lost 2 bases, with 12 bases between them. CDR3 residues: CASSPEGVNTEAFF. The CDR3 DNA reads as TGTGCCAGCAGCCCAGAGGGGGTCAACACTGAAGCTTTCTTT.

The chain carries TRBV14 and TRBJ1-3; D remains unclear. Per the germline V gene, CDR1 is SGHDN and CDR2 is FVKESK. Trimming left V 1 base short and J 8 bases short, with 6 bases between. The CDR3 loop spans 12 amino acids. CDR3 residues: CASSQGPHTIYF. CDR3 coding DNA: TGTGCCAGCAGCCAAGGGCCTCACACCATATATTTT.

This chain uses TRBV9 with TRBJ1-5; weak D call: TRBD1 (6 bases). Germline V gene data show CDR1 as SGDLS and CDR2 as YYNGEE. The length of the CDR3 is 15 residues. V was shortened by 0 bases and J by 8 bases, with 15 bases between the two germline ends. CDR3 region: CASSVGGSRGEPQHF. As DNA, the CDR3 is TGTGCCAGCAGCGTAGGAGGGTCCAGGGGTGAGCCCCAGCATTTT. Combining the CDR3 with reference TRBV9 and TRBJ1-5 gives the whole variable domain DSGVTQTPKHLITATGQRVTLRCSPRSGDLSVYWYQQSLDQGLQFLIQYYNGEERAKGNILERFSAQQFPDLHSELNLSSLELGDSALYFCASSVGGSRGEPQHFGDGTRLSIL.

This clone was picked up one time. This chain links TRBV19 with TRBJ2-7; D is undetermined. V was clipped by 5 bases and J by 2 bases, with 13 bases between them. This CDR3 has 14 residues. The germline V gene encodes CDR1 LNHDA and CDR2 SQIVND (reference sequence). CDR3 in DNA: TGTGCCAGTAGTCCCAGTACTAAGACCTACGAGCAGTACTTC. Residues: CASSPSTKTYEQYF.

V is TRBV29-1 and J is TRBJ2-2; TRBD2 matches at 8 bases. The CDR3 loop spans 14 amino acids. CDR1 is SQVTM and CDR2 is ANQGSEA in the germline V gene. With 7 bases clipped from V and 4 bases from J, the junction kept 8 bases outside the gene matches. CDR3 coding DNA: TGCAGCGCAGGGGTAGCGGGGCCCACCGGGGAGCTGTTTTTT. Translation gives CSAGVAGPTGELFF.

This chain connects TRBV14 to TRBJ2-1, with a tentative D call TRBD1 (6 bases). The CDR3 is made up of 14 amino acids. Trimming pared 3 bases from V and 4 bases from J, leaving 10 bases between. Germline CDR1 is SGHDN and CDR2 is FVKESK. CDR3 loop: CASSHVRGYNEQFF. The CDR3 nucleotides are TGTGCCAGCAGCCATGTCAGGGGTTACAATGAGCAGTTCTTC.

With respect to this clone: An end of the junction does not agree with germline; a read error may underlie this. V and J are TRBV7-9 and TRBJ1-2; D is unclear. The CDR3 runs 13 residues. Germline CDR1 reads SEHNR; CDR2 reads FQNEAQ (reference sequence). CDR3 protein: CASSLAGTDGCTF. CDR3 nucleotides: TGTGCCAGCAGCTTAGCAGGTACCGATGGCTGCACCTTC.

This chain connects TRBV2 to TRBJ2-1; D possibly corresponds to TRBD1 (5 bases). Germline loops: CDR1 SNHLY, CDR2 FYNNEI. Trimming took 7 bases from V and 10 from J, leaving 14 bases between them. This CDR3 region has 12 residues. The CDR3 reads CASTLQKGEQFF. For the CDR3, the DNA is TGTGCCAGCACCCTTCAGAAGGGGGAGCAGTTCTTC.

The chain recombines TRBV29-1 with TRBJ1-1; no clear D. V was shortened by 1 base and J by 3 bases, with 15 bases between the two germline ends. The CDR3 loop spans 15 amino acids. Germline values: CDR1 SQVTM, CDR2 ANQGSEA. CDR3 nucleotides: TGCAGCGTTGAAGGGGGAGGAACCGAGGACACTGAAGCTTTCTTT. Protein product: CSVEGGGTEDTEAFF.

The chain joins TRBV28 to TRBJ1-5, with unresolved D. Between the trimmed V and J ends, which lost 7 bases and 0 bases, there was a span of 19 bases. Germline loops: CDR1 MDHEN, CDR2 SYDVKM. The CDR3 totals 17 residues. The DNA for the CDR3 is TGTGCCAGCAACCTCCCCCCGGACGGATATAGCAATCAGCCCCAGCATTTT. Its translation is CASNLPPDGYSNQPQHF.

The CDR3 coding sequence is TGTGCCAGCAGTTTGGGAGGGCGGCCGCCCCAGCATTTT. Translating it yields CASSLGGRPPQHF. This sequence joins TRBV28 and TRBJ1-5, with D unclear. The V gene lost 3 bases and the J gene lost 9 bases, with 12 bases spanning the gap. This CDR3 is built from 13 residues. In germline, CDR1 is MDHEN, CDR2 SYDVKM.

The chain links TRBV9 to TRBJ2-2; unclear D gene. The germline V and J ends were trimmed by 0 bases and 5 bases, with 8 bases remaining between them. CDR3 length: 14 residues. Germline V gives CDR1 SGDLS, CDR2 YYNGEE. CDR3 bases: TGTGCCAGCAGCGTAGGACCCGGGACCGGGGAGCTGTTTTTT. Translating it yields CASSVGPGTGELFF.

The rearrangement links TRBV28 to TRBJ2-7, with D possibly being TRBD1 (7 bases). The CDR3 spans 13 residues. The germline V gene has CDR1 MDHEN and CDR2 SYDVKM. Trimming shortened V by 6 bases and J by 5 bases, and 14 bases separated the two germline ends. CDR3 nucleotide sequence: TGTGCCAGCAGCCCTCAGGGGGGAGACGAGCAGTACTTC. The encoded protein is CASSPQGGDEQYF.

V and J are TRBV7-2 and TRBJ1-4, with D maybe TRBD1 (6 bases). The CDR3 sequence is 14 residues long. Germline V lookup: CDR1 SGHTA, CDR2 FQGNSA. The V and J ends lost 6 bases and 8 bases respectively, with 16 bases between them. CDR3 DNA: TGTGCCAGCAGGAAGACGGACAGTAGCGAAAAACTGTTTTTT. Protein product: CASRKTDSSEKLFF.

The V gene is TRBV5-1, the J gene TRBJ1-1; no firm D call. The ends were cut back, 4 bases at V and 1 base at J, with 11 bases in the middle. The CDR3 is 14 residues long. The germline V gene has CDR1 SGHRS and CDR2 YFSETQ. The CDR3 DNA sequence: TGCGCCAGCAGCCTAACCCGGTCGAACACTGAAGCTTTCTTT. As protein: CASSLTRSNTEAFF.

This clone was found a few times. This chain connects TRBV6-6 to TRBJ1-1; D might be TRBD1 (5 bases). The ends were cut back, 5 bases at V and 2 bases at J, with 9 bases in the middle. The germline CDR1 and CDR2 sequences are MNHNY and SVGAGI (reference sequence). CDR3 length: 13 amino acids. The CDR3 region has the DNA TGTGCCAGCAGTCTCAGGGACAACACTGAAGCTTTCTTT. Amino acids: CASSLRDNTEAFF.

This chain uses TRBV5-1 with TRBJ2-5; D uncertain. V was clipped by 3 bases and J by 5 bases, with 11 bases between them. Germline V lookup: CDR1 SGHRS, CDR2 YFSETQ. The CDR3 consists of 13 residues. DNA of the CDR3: TGCGCCAGCAGCTCGGGTCCGAGGGAGACCCAGTACTTC. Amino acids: CASSSGPRETQYF.